This is a list of T cell receptor beta chains from one sample in a study of T cells after posttransplantation cyclophosphamide. The method was immunoSEQ multiplex PCR; TCRdb's version includes in-frame clones alone and lacks a portion of them. The sample holds a few thousand clones, and no clone turns up only once. The sequencing used PBMCs, collected 32 days after allogeneic stem cell transplant with posttransplant cyclophosphamide. The receptors come from a female patient in her forties or fifties who received an allogeneic stem cell transplant from a related donor, was CMV-positive, and had no GVHD. The graft donor may account for some of the T cells. Both conserved end residues are part of each CDR3. Each record gives: V gene, D gene, J gene, CDR3 protein. The D gene is left open where the match is weak.

TRBV12-3/TRBV12-4,NA,TRBJ1-1,CASRRTENTEAFF
TRBV12-3/TRBV12-4,NA,TRBJ1-4,CASSFGYSNEKLFF
TRBV5-4,TRBD1,TRBJ1-1,CASSVGTGNTEAFF
TRBV6-6,TRBD1,TRBJ2-1,CASRGPGQGYEQFF
TRBV27,NA,TRBJ2-2,CASSSDSNIWTGELFF
TRBV18,NA,TRBJ2-2,CASSPPSQGALNTGELFF
TRBV14,TRBD2,TRBJ2-7,CASSQSGGTVSYEQYF
TRBV9,NA,TRBJ2-3,CASSEGGSNTQYF
TRBV27,NA,TRBJ1-6,CASSPPGNRDSPLHF
TRBV28,TRBD2,TRBJ2-3,CASSSPYLLAATDTQYF
TRBV27,NA,TRBJ1-4,CASRSATNEKLFF
TRBV29-1,NA,TRBJ2-1,CSVAGGARLASEQFF
TRBV7-9,TRBD2,TRBJ2-7,CASSLSASGRREQYF
TRBV27,TRBD2,TRBJ2-1,CASSFLTPPLAGLQFF
TRBV11-3,NA,TRBJ1-1,CASSFTGNTEAFF
TRBV7-2,TRBD2,TRBJ2-2,CASSFVWLAGTGELFF
TRBV7-6,NA,TRBJ2-7,CASSLVGGGYEQYF
TRBV11-3,NA,TRBJ2-7,CASSSRSYEQYF
TRBV7-2,TRBD2,TRBJ2-3,CASSSTSVSTDTQYF
TRBV14,NA,TRBJ2-7,CASSQVVSSYEQYF
TRBV28,NA,TRBJ2-2,CASSFKQVNTGELFF
TRBV6-5,TRBD1,TRBJ1-2,CASSYSRGSSYGYTF